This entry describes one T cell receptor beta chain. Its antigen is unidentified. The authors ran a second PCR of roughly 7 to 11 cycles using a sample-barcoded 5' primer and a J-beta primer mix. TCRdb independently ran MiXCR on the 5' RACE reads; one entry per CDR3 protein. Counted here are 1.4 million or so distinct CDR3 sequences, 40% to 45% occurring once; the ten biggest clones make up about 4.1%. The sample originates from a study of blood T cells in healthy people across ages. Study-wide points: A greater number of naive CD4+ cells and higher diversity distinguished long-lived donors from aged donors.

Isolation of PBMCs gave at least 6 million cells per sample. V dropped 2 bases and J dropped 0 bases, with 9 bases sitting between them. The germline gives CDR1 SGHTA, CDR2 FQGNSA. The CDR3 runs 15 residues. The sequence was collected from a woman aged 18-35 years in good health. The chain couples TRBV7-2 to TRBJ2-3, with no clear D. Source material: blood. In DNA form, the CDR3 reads TGTGCCAGCAGCTTAATACCGATAAGCACAGATACGCAGTATTTT. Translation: CASSLIPISTDTQYF. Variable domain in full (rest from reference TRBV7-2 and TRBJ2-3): GAGVSQSPSNKVTEKGKDVELRCDPISGHTALYWYRQSLGQGLEFLIYFQGNSAPDKSGLPSDRFSAERTGGSVSTLTIQRTQQEDSAVYLCASSLIPISTDTQYFGPGTRLTVL.